Listed here are 31 T cell receptor beta chains from one sample, sequenced in a study of T cell responses to AZD1222 COVID-19 vaccine. Data came from immunoSEQ multiplex PCR; TCRdb stores just in-frame clones and leaves some out. Among around 140,000 clones, roughly 90% were seen once, and the ten largest hold roughly 3.4%. Sequencing was performed on peripheral blood, taken 28 days after the second AZD1222 dose. Every receptor here comes from an adult who received the AZD1222 COVID-19 vaccine.

The chain carries TRBV6-1 and TRBJ2-7; 7 bases agree with TRBD1. After removal of 0 bases from V and 0 bases from J, the junction contained 5 bases not matched to a gene. The CDR3 spans 16 residues. CDR1 is MNHNS and CDR2 is SASEGT in the germline V gene. CDR3 sequence: CASSEAAAGGSYEQYF. The DNA for the CDR3 is TGTGCCAGCAGTGAAGCTGCGGCAGGGGGCTCCTACGAGCAGTACTTC.

The chain uses TRBV7-2 and TRBJ2-7; D unresolved. CDR1 is SGHTA and CDR2 is FQGNSA in the germline V gene. The CDR3 loop spans 13 amino acids. V was cut by 4 bases and J by 2 bases, with 9 bases left in between. CDR3 loop: CASSSRVAYEQYF. CDR3 DNA sequence: TGTGCCAGCAGCTCAAGGGTAGCCTACGAGCAGTACTTC.

The chain couples TRBV11-2 to TRBJ1-2, with 10 bases lining up with TRBD1. After removal of 5 bases from V and 0 bases from J, the junction contained 9 bases not matched to a gene. Looked up from germline, CDR1 is SGHAT and CDR2 is FQNNGV. There are 17 residues in the CDR3. The CDR3 sequence: CASSRRDRGATNYGYTF. The DNA of the CDR3 is TGTGCCAGCAGCAGGCGGGACAGGGGCGCCACTAACTATGGCTACACCTTC.

The J gene is TRBJ2-2, the V gene TRBV6-2 or TRBV6-3; 12 bases fit TRBD2. Looked up from germline, CDR1 is MNHEY and CDR2 is SVGEGT. CDR3 length: 17 residues. V was clipped by 1 base and J by 6 bases; unmatched bases: 6. The CDR3, as DNA: TGTGCCAGCAGTTACTTAAGACTAGCGGGAGCGTCCGGGGAGCTGTTTTTT. The encoded protein is CASSYLRLAGASGELFF.

J is TRBJ1-3 and V is TRBV2; D unresolved. The V end lost 4 bases, the J end lost 0 bases, and 10 bases lay between the germline ends. Germline CDR1 reads SNHLY; CDR2 reads FYNNEI. The CDR3 extends over 15 amino acids. The CDR3 DNA is TGTGCCAGCAGTGTACGGGAGAGCTCTGGAAACACCATATATTTT. It codes for CASSVRESSGNTIYF.

CDR3 protein: CASSLTAAKNIQYF. The CDR3 DNA is TGTGCCAGCAGCCTTACCGCAGCCAAAAACATTCAGTACTTC. The chain recombines TRBV7-2 with TRBJ2-4; D remains unclear. The CDR3 contains 14 residues. V lost 5 bases, J lost 0 bases, and 8 bases lay in between. Germline V lookup: CDR1 SGHTA, CDR2 FQGNSA.

The chain carries TRBV11-3 and TRBJ2-2; the match to TRBD2 covers 11 bases. CDR3 size: 15 residues. Germline V gene lookup returns CDR1 SGHNT and CDR2 YENEEA. V lost 1 base, J lost 5 bases, and 0 bases stayed unmatched. The CDR3 loop is CASSLGLAGTGELFF. For the CDR3, the DNA is TGTGCCAGCAGCTTAGGACTAGCGGGAACCGGGGAGCTGTTTTTT.

The chain recombines TRBV4-1 with TRBJ2-7, with TRBD1 matching over 8 bases. V was clipped by 0 bases and J by 6 bases; unmatched bases: 7. Germline V gene sequence: CDR1 MGHRA, CDR2 YSYEKL. CDR3 size: 15 residues. This CDR3 reads CASSQEQGVSGEQYF. CDR3 DNA sequence: TGCGCCAGCAGCCAAGAACAGGGGGTATCGGGCGAGCAGTACTTC.

This clone was seen at least ten times. The CDR3 DNA is TGTGCCAGCAGGGTGGGACAGGGACATCAGCCCCAGCATTTT. It is translated as CASRVGQGHQPQHF. The chain employs TRBV27 and TRBJ1-5; 9 positions match TRBD1. The CDR3 runs 14 residues. In germline, CDR1 is MNHEY, CDR2 SMNVEV (reference sequence). The V segment lost 6 bases and the J segment 5 bases; nucleotides outside the gene matches: 5.

This rearrangement joins TRBV7-8 to TRBJ1-6; tentatively, D is TRBD1 (5 bases). In germline, CDR1 is SGHVS, CDR2 FQNEAQ. Trimming pared 2 bases from V and 8 bases from J, leaving 16 bases between. The CDR3 is 16 amino acids. The CDR3 region is CASSLSGDGRDSPLHF. In nucleotides, the CDR3 is TGTGCCAGCAGCTTAAGCGGGGACGGTAGAGATTCACCCCTCCACTTT.

This clone was observed once. CDR3 in amino acids: CASTPDRNYGYTF. For the CDR3, the DNA is TGCGCCAGCACCCCGGACAGGAACTATGGCTACACCTTC. V and J are TRBV10-2 and TRBJ1-2; 7 nucleotides line up with TRBD1. V was pared by 7 bases and J by 2 bases, with 4 bases of the junction left unmatched. The CDR3 runs 13 residues. The germline V gene has CDR1 WSHSY and CDR2 SAAADI.

The rearrangement uses TRBV6-1 and TRBJ1-1; 8 bases match TRBD1. This CDR3 region has 11 residues. Germline trimming cut 3 bases from V and 11 bases from J; bases unmatched to any gene: 2. From germline, CDR1 is MNHNS and CDR2 SASEGT. CDR3 sequence reads: CASSETGEAFF. Here the CDR3 DNA reads TGTGCCAGCAGTGAGACAGGGGAGGCTTTCTTT.

The chain recombines TRBV19 with TRBJ1-1, with D tentatively TRBD1 (5 bases). The V end was cut by 3 bases, the J end by 5 bases, with 13 bases between. Germline V CDR1 and CDR2: LNHDA, SQIVND (reference sequence). This CDR3 region has 14 residues. The CDR3 here is CASSIGGFRTEAFF. In DNA, the CDR3 is TGTGCCAGTAGTATCGGGGGATTTCGAACTGAAGCTTTCTTT.

For the CDR3, the DNA is TGTGCCAGCACCACAGCCCCGAACACTGAAGCTTTCTTT. Translating it yields CASTTAPNTEAFF. This rearrangement joins TRBV9 to TRBJ1-1, with D hard to call. V gave up 6 bases and J gave up 1 base, with 10 bases separating them. The CDR3 runs 13 residues. Per the germline V gene, CDR1 is SGDLS and CDR2 is YYNGEE.

This sequence joins TRBV3-1 (or the pseudogene TRBV3-2) and TRBJ2-3, with 8 bases identical to TRBD2. The CDR3 is 18 amino acids. V was pared by 0 bases and J by 3 bases, with 11 bases of the junction left unmatched. Germline CDR1 is LGHDT and CDR2 is YNNKEL (reference sequence). The CDR3 sequence is CASSQDLGVAGFTDTQYF. The CDR3 region has the DNA TGTGCCAGCAGCCAAGATCTCGGAGTAGCGGGATTTACAGATACGCAGTATTTT.

This sequence joins TRBV28 and TRBJ2-5, with 12 bases fitting TRBD1. The CDR3 consists of 16 residues. The V segment lost 5 bases and the J segment 5 bases; nucleotides outside the gene matches: 9. CDR1 is MDHEN and CDR2 is SYDVKM in the germline V gene. CDR3 in amino acids: CASSAPGTGGRETQYF. The CDR3 DNA reads TGTGCCAGCAGTGCGCCCGGGACAGGGGGCCGGGAGACCCAGTACTTC.

The chain employs TRBV5-6 and TRBJ1-4, with TRBD1 as a possible D gene (5 bases). Germline CDR1 SGHDT, CDR2 YYEEEE. Trimming left V 0 bases short and J 3 bases short, with 12 bases between. This CDR3 region has 16 residues. CDR3 coding DNA: TGTGCCAGCAGCTTGGGAGCTGGGGCAGCTAATGAAAAACTGTTTTTT. This translates into CASSLGAGAANEKLFF.

The chain couples TRBV5-1 to TRBJ1-3; D gene ambiguous. Trimming stripped 0 bases from V and 0 bases from J, with 7 bases between. CDR1 SGHRS and CDR2 YFSETQ come from the germline V gene. This CDR3 has 15 amino acids. This CDR3 reads CASSLEKSSGNTIYF. CDR3 DNA: TGCGCCAGCAGCTTGGAGAAGAGCTCTGGAAACACCATATATTTT.

This clone was seen just once. The V call is TRBV24-1, the J call TRBJ2-1; 7 bases match TRBD1. The CDR3 is 14 residues long. The V and J ends lost 4 bases and 7 bases, in that order; junction bases with no gene match: 6. Germline CDR1 and CDR2: KGHDR and SFDVKD. CDR3 sequence reads: CATSELDRENEQFF. In DNA, the CDR3 is TGTGCCACCAGTGAACTAGACAGGGAAAATGAGCAGTTCTTC.

The chain has TRBV15 and TRBJ1-5; unclear D gene. Germline CDR1 reads LNHNV; CDR2 reads YYDKDF (reference sequence). Trimming pared 4 bases from V and 7 bases from J, leaving 17 bases between. This CDR3 has 15 amino acids. The chain's CDR3 is CATSTDPGWMQPQHF. The CDR3 region has the DNA TGTGCCACCAGCACTGACCCGGGGTGGATGCAGCCCCAGCATTTT.

The chain is built from TRBV10-3 and TRBJ2-7, with D possibly being TRBD1 (5 bases). CDR1 ENHRY and CDR2 SYGVKD come from the germline V gene. V was cut by 11 bases and J by 1 base, with 18 bases left in between. The CDR3 length is 14 residues. DNA for the CDR3: TGTGCCGTTAGGGCCACGACAGATTCCTACGAGCAGTACTTC. The encoded protein is CAVRATTDSYEQYF.

V usage is TRBV7-2 and J usage is TRBJ1-1; D not resolved. CDR1 and CDR2 from the germline V gene are SGHTA and FQGNSA. Trimming took off 5 bases at V and 3 bases at J, with 16 bases between the two ends. CDR3 size: 15 residues. DNA of the CDR3: TGTGCCAGCAGCCTACGGACGGGCTCCCACACTGAAGCTTTCTTT. Translated: CASSLRTGSHTEAFF. The variable domain in full, with the rest retrieved from reference TRBV7-2 and TRBJ1-1, is GAGVSQSPSNKVTEKGKDVELRCDPISGHTALYWYRQSLGQGLEFLIYFQGNSAPDKSGLPSDRFSAERTGGSVSTLTIQRTQQEDSAVYLCASSLRTGSHTEAFFGQGTRLTVV.

The rearrangement links TRBV24-1 to TRBJ1-3; maybe TRBD1 (5 bases). CDR3 length equals 15 residues. Trimming removed 4 bases at V and 0 bases at J, with 9 bases between. Germline V lookup: CDR1 KGHDR, CDR2 SFDVKD. The CDR3 loop reads CATSDPQGSGNTIYF. Written as DNA, the CDR3 is TGTGCCACCAGTGACCCCCAGGGCTCTGGAAACACCATATATTTT.

This chain joins TRBV28 and TRBJ1-5; a possible D gene is TRBD1 (6 bases). V shed 3 bases and J shed 6 bases, with 12 bases lying between them. The germline V gene encodes CDR1 MDHEN and CDR2 SYDVKM. The CDR3 extends over 14 amino acids. The DNA for the CDR3 is TGTGCCAGCAGTTTCCAGGGGTCAGGTCAGCCCCAGCATTTT. Amino acids: CASSFQGSGQPQHF.

This rearrangement joins TRBV18 to TRBJ2-5; D might be TRBD2 (6 bases). The CDR3 length is 16 residues. Per the germline V gene, CDR1 is KGHSH and CDR2 is LQKENI. V was shortened by 3 bases and J by 5 bases, with 19 bases between the two germline ends. The CDR3 protein is CASSPPTSAGGETQYF. The CDR3 coding sequence is TGTGCCAGCTCACCGCCGACTAGTGCGGGTGGCGAGACCCAGTACTTC. The full variable domain, in which reference TRBV18 and TRBJ2-5 provide the parts outside the CDR3, is NAGVMQNPRHLVRRRGQEARLRCSPMKGHSHVYWYRQLPEEGLKFMVYLQKENIIDESGMPKERFSAEFPKEGPSILRIQQVVRGDSAAYFCASSPPTSAGGETQYFGPGTRLLVL.

This clone was observed a few times. The chain joins TRBV28 to TRBJ1-4, with D unresolved. CDR1 MDHEN and CDR2 SYDVKM come from the germline V gene. This CDR3 has 11 residues. The ends were cut back, 3 bases at V and 6 bases at J, with 2 bases in the middle. DNA of the CDR3: TGTGCCAGCAGTTTTGATGAAAAACTGTTTTTT. Protein sequence: CASSFDEKLFF.

The chain joins TRBV9 to TRBJ1-1; D may be TRBD1 (6 bases). Germline V lookup: CDR1 SGDLS, CDR2 YYNGEE. Trimming took off 8 bases at V and 2 bases at J, with 16 bases between the two ends. CDR3 length: 14 amino acids. This CDR3 reads CASGGGESNTEAFF. The CDR3 DNA reads as TGTGCCAGTGGGGGCGGTGAAAGCAACACTGAAGCTTTCTTT.

The V and J genes are TRBV19 and TRBJ2-5, with 7 bases matching TRBD2. The CDR3 runs 15 residues. J was trimmed by 4 bases and V by 1 base; bases with no gene match: 6. Germline CDR1 and CDR2: LNHDA and SQIVND (reference sequence). As DNA, the CDR3 is TGTGCCAGTAGTATAGGCCCTGGACTAGGAGAGACCCAGTACTTC. It encodes CASSIGPGLGETQYF.

The chain carries TRBV6-5 and TRBJ1-3; D not certain. CDR1 is MNHEY, CDR2 SVGAGI, per germline. Trimming pared 0 bases from V and 4 bases from J, leaving 7 bases between. CDR3 length: 14 amino acids. The CDR3 nucleotides are TGTGCCAGCAGTTACTCCGGAGCGGGAAACACCATATATTTT. Protein: CASSYSGAGNTIYF.

The V and J genes are TRBV28 and TRBJ2-1; a possible D gene is TRBD1 (6 bases). This CDR3 spans 15 amino acids. Germline V gives CDR1 MDHEN, CDR2 SYDVKM. Between the trimmed V and J ends, which lost 5 bases and 6 bases, there was a span of 17 bases. In DNA form, the CDR3 reads TGTGCCAGCAGTCCGGCAGGGGCCGCCGCCAATGAGCAGTTCTTC. Residues: CASSPAGAAANEQFF.

This chain connects TRBV25-1 to TRBJ1-4; TRBD1 aligns across 8 bases. V lost 0 bases to trimming and J lost 6 bases; unmatched junction nucleotides: 3. Germline loops: CDR1 MGHDK, CDR2 SYGVNS. CDR3 length: 15 amino acids. The CDR3 bases are TGTGCCAGCAGTGAATACCACAGGGGGTATGAAAAACTGTTTTTT. This gives the protein CASSEYHRGYEKLFF. The full variable domain, its missing parts supplied by reference TRBV25-1 and TRBJ1-4, is EADIYQTPRYLVIGTGKKITLECSQTMGHDKMYWYQQDPGMELHLIHYSYGVNSTEKGDLSSESTVSRIRTEHFPLTLESARPSHTSQYLCASSEYHRGYEKLFFGSGTQLSVL.